The following is a T cell receptor (beta chain) sequence with its context. The data were obtained in a study of T-cell reconstitution after alpha-beta-depleted transplantation in children. Germline CDR1 is SQVTM and CDR2 is ANQGSEA. The CDR3 covers 13 residues. V lost 6 bases, J lost 1 base, and 13 bases lay in between. Preparation of the TCRbeta library used unique molecular identifiers. TCRdb analysed the PCR reads with MiXCR anew, one entry per CDR3 protein. The repertoire holds around 130,000 distinct CDR3 sequences, with around 9.8% as singletons. The clonotype comes from a girl under three years old who had a stem cell transplant for combined immunodeficiency, so the T cells may come from the graft donor. The source was PBMCs, mostly from graft donor cells, collected 180 days after TCRalphabeta/CD19-depleted stem cell transplant. J is TRBJ2-7 and V is TRBV29-1; D is ambiguous. The CDR3 DNA sequence: TGCAGCGTGAGAGGACGGCTATCCTACGAGCAGTACTTC. Residues: CSVRGRLSYEQYF.